One sample yielded the 7 T cell receptor beta chains listed below, sequenced in a study of blood T cell repertoires in COVID-19. Generated by immunoSEQ multiplex PCR, the TCRdb table keeps only in-frame clones and is missing some. The sample has roughly 72,000 clones, around nine tenths seen once. Sequenced sample: peripheral blood. The receptor set was obtained from a human donor in a cohort sampled during active COVID-19.

The chain has TRBV6-2 or TRBV6-3 and TRBJ1-5; D uncertain. The ends were cut back, 4 bases at V and 1 base at J, with 8 bases in the middle. The germline CDR1 and CDR2 sequences are MNHEY and SVGEGT. This CDR3 spans 14 amino acids. CDR3 sequence: CASSWGGSNQPQHF. CDR3 DNA: TGTGCCAGCAGTTGGGGAGGAAGCAATCAGCCCCAGCATTTT.

This chain uses TRBV19 with TRBJ1-1, with D tentatively TRBD1 (5 bases). The CDR3 contains 14 residues. The germline gives CDR1 LNHDA, CDR2 SQIVND (reference sequence). The ends were cut back, 5 bases at V and 2 bases at J, with 12 bases in the middle. Here the CDR3 DNA reads TGTGCCAGTAGTGCGGGACCCTACAACACTGAAGCTTTCTTT. Its protein is CASSAGPYNTEAFF.

The chain combines TRBV28 with TRBJ2-3; 13 positions match TRBD2. CDR1 MDHEN and CDR2 SYDVKM come from the germline V gene. Trimming removed 6 bases from V and 3 bases from J; junction bases left unmatched: 3. There are 15 residues in the CDR3. This chain's CDR3 is CASRILAGGTDTQYF. In DNA, the CDR3 is TGTGCCAGCAGAATACTAGCGGGAGGGACAGATACGCAGTATTTT.

The V and J genes are TRBV10-3 and TRBJ2-7; 7 bases are shared with TRBD1. V gave up 6 bases and J gave up 1 base; unmatched junction bases: 6. The CDR3 spans 14 residues. Germline V gene data show CDR1 as ENHRY and CDR2 as SYGVKD. CDR3 sequence: CAIRRTGGSYEQYF. CDR3 coding DNA: TGTGCCATCAGAAGGACAGGAGGTTCCTACGAGCAGTACTTC.

As DNA, the CDR3 is TGCGCCAGCAGCCAACGGGCCAAAAACATTCAGTACTTC. Amino acid sequence: CASSQRAKNIQYF. V is TRBV4-3 and J is TRBJ2-4, with D uncertain. V was cut by 2 bases and J by 1 base, with 3 bases left in between. The CDR3 loop spans 13 amino acids. The V gene's germline CDR1 is LGHNA and CDR2 YSLEER.

This chain uses TRBV5-1 with TRBJ1-1, with D possibly TRBD1 on 5 matching bases. The V gene's germline CDR1 is SGHRS and CDR2 YFSETQ. CDR3 size: 14 residues. Trimming took 0 bases from V and 5 from J, leaving 11 bases between them. In nucleotides, the CDR3 is TGCGCCAGCAGCTTGGTAGTTGGGGGGACTGAAGCTTTCTTT. As protein: CASSLVVGGTEAFF.

CDR3 sequence: CASSKGCSRAKRKNYGYTF. In nucleotides, the CDR3 is TGTGCCAGCAGCAAAGGATGTAGCAGGGCCAAACGTAAAAACTATGGCTACACCTTC. The V call is TRBV21-1, the J call TRBJ1-2; the table's D gene call, TRBD1, was not cross checked with the DNA. TRBV21-1 is termed a pseudogene. This CDR3 spans 19 amino acids.